Each of the 11 T cell receptor beta chains below was sequenced from the same sample in a study of a mutant IDH1 vaccine in newly diagnosed glioma. Time point in this sample: week 11, during vaccination. Topical imiquimod was applied with each vaccine dose, which held 300 ug of mutant IDH1 20-mer peptide. Here immunoSEQ multiplex PCR was the method, and the copy in TCRdb shows in-frame clones only, minus some. The table includes about 30,000 clones, 90% detected once. These receptors have no known antigen. The sequencing used PBMCs, collected from a glioma patient whose treatment included an IDH1 peptide vaccine. The receptor set was obtained from a man younger than 35 with glioma.

The chain carries TRBV7-2 and TRBJ2-7; TRBD2 matches 7 bases. Trimming at V came to 5 bases and at J to 9 bases, leaving 10 bases not matched to a gene. This CDR3 is built from 13 residues. CDR1 is SGHTA, CDR2 FQGNSA, per germline. As DNA, the CDR3 is TGTGCCAGCAGCATTAACCTTGGGGGGGGGCAGTACTTC. Protein sequence: CASSINLGGGQYF.

This rearrangement joins TRBV2 to TRBJ2-2; D is possibly TRBD1 or TRBD2 (5 bases each). This CDR3 has 16 residues. The V gene's germline CDR1 is SNHLY and CDR2 FYNNEI. The germline V and J ends were trimmed by 3 bases and 7 bases, with 18 bases remaining between them. CDR3 loop: CASSDQPLERGGELFF. CDR3 in DNA: TGTGCCAGCAGTGACCAACCGTTGGAGAGGGGCGGGGAGCTGTTTTTT.

The chain uses TRBV5-5 and TRBJ2-2; the match to TRBD2 covers 10 bases. Germline V gives CDR1 SGHKS, CDR2 YYEKEE (reference sequence). Losses at the gene ends were 0 bases for V and 4 bases for J; bases not matched to a gene: 3. The CDR3 extends over 16 amino acids. This CDR3 is CASSLELAGITGELFF. CDR3 DNA: TGTGCCAGCAGCTTGGAACTAGCGGGAATCACCGGGGAGCTGTTTTTT.

The rearrangement uses TRBV5-6 and TRBJ1-2; 9 nucleotides match TRBD1. With V trimmed by 5 bases and J by 4 bases, 15 bases remained unmatched. The CDR3 runs 17 residues. The germline CDR1 and CDR2 sequences are SGHDT and YYEEEE. The CDR3 region has the DNA TGTGCCAGCAGTCCCCGGGACAGGGTCCCTTTGATCTATGGCTACACCTTC. This gives the protein CASSPRDRVPLIYGYTF. Together with reference TRBV5-6 and TRBJ1-2, the CDR3 gives the full variable domain: DAGVTQSPTHLIKTRGQQVTLRCSPKSGHDTVSWYQQALGQGPQFIFQYYEEEERQRGNFPDRFSGHQFPNYSSELNVNALLLGDSALYLCASSPRDRVPLIYGYTFGSGTRLTVV.

V gene TRBV7-8 combines with J gene TRBJ2-1; 14 bases are a match to TRBD2. Per germline, CDR1 SGHVS and CDR2 FQNEAQ. V dropped 3 bases and J dropped 8; count of bases not matched to a gene: 3. This CDR3 region has 15 residues. The CDR3 DNA follows: TGTGCCAGCAGCTTCGGGACTAGCGGGAGTTATGAGCAGTTCTTC. It codes for CASSFGTSGSYEQFF.

The chain combines TRBV5-1 with TRBJ1-6, with D tentatively TRBD1 (6 bases). Per germline, CDR1 SGHRS and CDR2 YFSETQ. V lost 4 bases and J lost 7, with 12 bases in between. This CDR3 region has 14 residues. CDR3 sequence: CASSREGGNSPLHF. For the CDR3, the DNA is TGCGCCAGCAGCAGGGAAGGGGGGAATTCACCCCTCCACTTT.

The rearrangement uses TRBV5-5 and TRBJ2-7; 8 nucleotides line up with TRBD1. The trim removed 1 base at V and 4 bases at J, leaving 4 bases unmatched. The CDR3 sequence is 14 residues long. The germline CDR1 and CDR2 sequences are SGHKS and YYEKEE (reference sequence). The CDR3 DNA reads as TGTGCCAGCAGCTTGCAGGGGGCGGGATACGAGCAGTACTTC. Translation gives CASSLQGAGYEQYF. The variable domain in full, with the rest retrieved from reference TRBV5-5 and TRBJ2-7, is DAGVTQSPTHLIKTRGQQVTLRCSPISGHKSVSWYQQVLGQGPQFIFQYYEKEERGRGNFPDRFSARQFPNYSSELNVNALLLGDSALYLCASSLQGAGYEQYFGPGTRLTVT.

The rearrangement joins TRBV9 to TRBJ1-1; tentative D call: TRBD1 (5 bases). The CDR3 sequence is 14 residues long. The V end was cut by 2 bases, the J end by 4 bases, with 12 bases between. CDR1 and CDR2 from the germline V gene are SGDLS and YYNGEE. CDR3 coding DNA: TGTGCCAGCAGCGTGACGGGGGGGGGCACTGAAGCTTTCTTT. Translation: CASSVTGGGTEAFF.

The genes are TRBV5-1 and TRBJ1-4; a weak D match, TRBD1 (5 bases). V lost 3 bases to trimming and J lost 1 base, with 10 bases between them. The CDR3 is made up of 15 amino acids. In germline, CDR1 is SGHRS, CDR2 YFSETQ. DNA for the CDR3: TGCGCCAGCAGCTGGCCCGACAGAACTAATGAAAAACTGTTTTTT. It translates to CASSWPDRTNEKLFF.

The V gene is TRBV7-2, the J gene TRBJ1-4; a possible D gene is TRBD1 (5 bases). The V end was cut by 5 bases, the J end by 5 bases, with 12 bases between. Germline loops: CDR1 SGHTA, CDR2 FQGNSA. The CDR3 contains 14 residues. DNA of the CDR3: TGTGCCAGCAGCCCAGGAGGGGTAAATGAAAAACTGTTTTTT. This gives the protein CASSPGGVNEKLFF.

The chain couples TRBV5-4 to TRBJ2-1; unclear D gene. Germline V CDR1 and CDR2: SGHNT, YYREEE (reference sequence). The CDR3 totals 15 residues. V was pared by 4 bases and J by 0 bases, with 11 bases between. The CDR3 region is CASSPELTSYNEQFF. The CDR3 DNA reads TGTGCCAGCAGCCCGGAGCTGACCTCCTACAATGAGCAGTTCTTC.